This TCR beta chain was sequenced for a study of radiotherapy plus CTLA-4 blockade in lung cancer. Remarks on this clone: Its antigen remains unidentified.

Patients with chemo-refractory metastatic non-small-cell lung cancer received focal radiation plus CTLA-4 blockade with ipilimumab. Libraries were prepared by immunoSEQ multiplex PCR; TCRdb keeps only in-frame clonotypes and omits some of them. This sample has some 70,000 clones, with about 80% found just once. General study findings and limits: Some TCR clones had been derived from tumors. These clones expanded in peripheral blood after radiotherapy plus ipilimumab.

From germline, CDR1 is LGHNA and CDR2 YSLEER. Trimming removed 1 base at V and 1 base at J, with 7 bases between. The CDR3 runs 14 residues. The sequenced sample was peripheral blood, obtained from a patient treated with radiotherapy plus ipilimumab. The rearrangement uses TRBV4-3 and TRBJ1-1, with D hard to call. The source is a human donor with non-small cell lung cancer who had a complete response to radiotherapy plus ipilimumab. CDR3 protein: CASSQVTSNTEAFF. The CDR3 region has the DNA TGCGCCAGCAGCCAAGTCACATCGAACACTGAAGCTTTCTTT.